The T cell receptor (beta chain) under discussion was sequenced for a study of shared clonotypes between healthy human individuals (dated by TCRdb to 2018 to 2020). About the investigation overall: A few men and a couple of women, aged 18 to 49 years, made up the cohort. Leukapheresis yielded between about 0.85 and 10 billion PBMCs per donor. To estimate repertoire size and how much clonotype sharing occurs between individuals, the study deeply sequenced the blood TCR repertoires of about five healthy adults. To increase sequencing depth and limit assay-specific biases, different laboratories used diverse techniques to prepare libraries and sequence TCR repertoires. Per donor, three plates each were used for CD4 naive and CD4 memory, two for CD8 naive, and one for CD8 memory. Findings and caveats that apply to the study as a whole: Based on pairwise subsampling, the degree of clonotype sharing among donors was expected to be affected by sequencing depth. Naive subsets generally had larger estimated clonotype richness than memory subsets did. Higher generation probabilities were observed for clonotypes shared by all four sorted-subset donors than for non-shared clonotypes. About 4.5% of naive CD4, 3.5% of naive CD8, around 2.3% of memory CD4, and approximately 0.39% of memory CD8 clonotypes were shared across several donors. Rarefaction of sorted-subset datasets indicated incomplete sequencing despite the large sequencing depth. Because the study included only a small number of donors, the genetic and exposure-history diversity represented was limited. Sampling was restricted to blood, and TCR repertoires in tissues likely differ from the TCR repertoires found in blood.

The CDR3, cysteine through phenylalanine, is 15 amino acids long. Just CDR3 DNA is preserved here, 45 bases in frame from base 1. V is pruned by 6 bases and J by 5 bases, leaving 8 bases of the junction without a gene match. CDR1 and CDR2 are read off the germline V gene as ENHRY and SYGVKD. Worth noting for this clone: Its target antigen remains unknown. One base away there is no much larger clone; base qualities are not given.

Using the deep immunoSEQ assay, multiplex PCR amplified TCR CDR3 regions from genomic DNA. For each cell subset, the extracted genomic DNA was distributed evenly across all wells of several immunoSEQ 96-well plates, and each plate served as one replicate. For sorted subsets, 200 to 250 ng of genomic DNA, equivalent to 25,000 to 35,000 T cell genomes, went into each replicate PCR. Purified libraries were measured with a Qubit 3.0 fluorometer, size-checked on a Bioanalyzer 2100, and measured again with the KAPA Library Quantification kit. Each immunoSEQ 96-well plate was sequenced on its own single-read 150-cycle Illumina NextSeq 550 flow cell. In the source study's methods: Because the immunoSEQ output included only junctional sequences and no quality scores, the filtering could not be the same as the filtering used for full-length reads. To assign V/J genes and CDR3, sequences were annotated using PyIR, a Python wrapper for IgBLAST v1.9, with IMGT germline references. Reads with weak V/J assignments (E-value above 1e-6), missing CDR3, stop codons, out-of-frame junctions, or ambiguous translated residues were removed. V3J clonotypes were defined as sequences sharing an identical inferred V gene, J gene, and CDR3 amino acid sequence. Percentage overlap between repertoires was computed as shared unique clonotypes divided by the size of the smaller repertoire. Repertoire richness was assessed with RTK rarefaction, the Chao1 estimator, and Recon v2.1 estimates of unobserved clonotypes. Generation probabilities were computed with OLGA for all TCRbeta clonotypes obtained by the gDNA method from a few donors. TCRdb mirrors the immuneACCESS table, restricted to in-frame sequences. Some clones are absent from its copies; in checked studies, under half trace to an unresolved V gene, and the reason for the others is unknown. The V and J calls and clone size are taken from that table; D and trimming were inferred from the DNA. The sample table lists around 690,000 clones, less than 95% of them with a count of one. The ten largest clonotypes hold 30% to 40% of the sample.

Donors were healthy HIV-negative adults with no recently reported acute infections or vaccinations. Every donor was a Caucasian adult living in Nashville, Tennessee, USA. CD8 memory samples consisted of magnetically selected CD45RO+ cells combined with CCR7-negative CD45RA+ effector memory (TemRA) cells. Blood was obtained by leukapheresis, after which PBMCs were separated by Ficoll-Histopaque density gradient centrifugation and cryopreserved in liquid nitrogen vapor phase. Purity and quantity of every magnetically sorted T cell population were checked by analytical flow cytometry. From each sorted fraction, genomic DNA was isolated and quantified by UV absorbance on a Nanodrop 2000c.

The rearranged chain carries TRBV10-3 and TRBJ1-1; TRBD1 aligns with 11 central bases. The receptor's source is a man between 18 and 29 years old in good health. Some clones in this sample may be carry-over from other donors' samples. The sequenced sample consisted of memory CD8+ T cells from PBMCs. The cell subset or site label, as the study defines it: CD45RO+ cells pooled with CCR7-negative TemRA cells. The DNA reads as follows: TGTGCCATCAGGACGGGACAGGGGGAAGGAACTGAAGCTTTCTTT. The resulting protein is CAIRTGQGEGTEAFF.